This passage covers 25 T cell receptor beta chains from one sample sequenced in a study of beta chain features in type 1 diabetes. The isolated RNA, all of it, was reverse transcribed, so expressed TCRB transcripts were what got sequenced. Libraries were prepared by immunoSEQ multiplex PCR; TCRdb keeps only in-frame clonotypes and omits some of them. The sample lists more than 250,000 clones, roughly 22% occurring once. Findings and limits, study-wide: Significant though moderate, a shortening of TCRB CDR3s appeared in all four CD4+ subsets of Type 1 diabetes patients.

Their antigens remain unidentified. The sequencing input was naive CD4+ T cells from blood. The receptors derive from a woman aged 35 to 49 with type 1 diabetes.

The chain joins TRBV7-9 to TRBJ2-5; no reliable D call. The germline gives CDR1 SEHNR, CDR2 FQNEAQ (reference sequence). Trimming removed 1 base from V and 5 bases from J, with 8 bases in between. The CDR3 runs 13 residues. CDR3 sequence reads: CASSLGYGETQYF. Written as DNA, the CDR3 is TGTGCCAGCAGCTTAGGGTACGGGGAGACCCAGTACTTC.

A few counts support this clone. V gene TRBV9 combines with J gene TRBJ2-1, with 12 bases that match TRBD2. V gave up 3 bases and J gave up 4 bases; unmatched junction bases: 2. CDR1 is SGDLS and CDR2 is YYNGEE in the germline V gene. The CDR3 sequence is 15 residues long. The CDR3 protein is CASSGTSGVYNEQFF. CDR3 nucleotide sequence: TGTGCCAGCAGCGGGACTAGCGGGGTGTACAATGAGCAGTTCTTC.

V usage is TRBV18 and J usage is TRBJ2-1, with a possible D match to TRBD2 (6 bases). This CDR3 comprises 16 residues. CDR1 and CDR2 from the germline V gene are KGHSH and LQKENI. V lost 0 bases, J lost 2 bases, and 11 bases lay in between. The CDR3: CASSPPGGIAYNEQFF. The CDR3 DNA reads as TGTGCCAGCTCACCACCAGGCGGGATAGCCTACAATGAGCAGTTCTTC.

This clone appeared a few times. The V gene is TRBV30, the J gene TRBJ1-5, with TRBD1 as a possible D gene (6 bases). V lost 3 bases and J lost 2, with 17 bases in between. This CDR3 comprises 16 residues. Germline CDR1 reads GTSNPN; CDR2 reads SVGIG (reference sequence). CDR3 loop: CAWRADGGAGNQPQHF. As DNA, the CDR3 is TGTGCCTGGAGGGCTGATGGGGGGGCCGGCAATCAGCCCCAGCATTTT.

J is TRBJ2-5 and V is TRBV18; the D gene is possibly TRBD1 (7 bases). CDR3 length equals 15 residues. The V gene lost 3 bases and the J gene lost 2 bases, with 13 bases spanning the gap. Germline CDR1 and CDR2: KGHSH and LQKENI. CDR3 protein: CASSPNQGGQETQYF. The DNA of the CDR3 is TGTGCCAGCTCACCTAATCAGGGGGGACAAGAGACCCAGTACTTC.

This clone showed up just a few times. The rearrangement links TRBV6-5 to TRBJ2-1, with TRBD1 matching over 9 bases. The length of the CDR3 is 14 residues. Germline loops: CDR1 MNHEY, CDR2 SVGAGI. The trim removed 6 bases at V and 4 bases at J, leaving 4 bases unmatched. CDR3 in DNA: TGTGCCAGCAGACCGGGACAGGGATACAATGAGCAGTTCTTC. Its translation is CASRPGQGYNEQFF.

There are a few counts of this clone. J is TRBJ2-5 and V is TRBV7-9; possible D gene TRBD2, 6 bases. V was cut by 5 bases and J by 5 bases, with 12 bases left in between. The CDR3 totals 13 residues. Germline V gene lookup returns CDR1 SEHNR and CDR2 FQNEAQ (reference sequence). As DNA, the CDR3 is TGTGCCAGCAGCCGGGGGTCTGGGGAGACCCAGTACTTC. Translating gives CASSRGSGETQYF.

This clone occurred a few times. The genes are TRBV6-6 and TRBJ1-2; D is possibly TRBD1 (5 bases). The V gene lost 2 bases and the J gene lost 6 bases, with 10 bases spanning the gap. The V gene's germline CDR1 is MNHNY and CDR2 SVGAGI (reference sequence). The CDR3 runs to 13 residues. The CDR3 reads CASSYVSRDGYTF. CDR3 DNA: TGTGCCAGCAGTTACGTCAGCAGGGATGGCTACACCTTC.

A few counts support this clone. This sequence joins TRBV6-5 and TRBJ2-4; 11 bases align to TRBD1. CDR1 and CDR2 from the germline V gene are MNHEY and SVGAGI. Trimming cost V 7 bases and J 8 bases; bases outside gene matches: 10. This CDR3 contains 15 residues. This CDR3 is CASTEAGQGGYIQYF. DNA for the CDR3: TGTGCCAGCACCGAAGCGGGACAGGGGGGATACATTCAGTACTTC.

J is TRBJ1-2 and V is TRBV29-1; TRBD1 matches 7 bases. The length of the CDR3 is 13 residues. Germline CDR1 SQVTM, CDR2 ANQGSEA. V was clipped by 2 bases and J by 7 bases; unmatched bases: 7. The CDR3 protein is CSVEWDRSTGYTF. As DNA, the CDR3 is TGCAGCGTTGAATGGGACAGATCCACTGGCTACACCTTC.

V and J are TRBV20-1 and TRBJ2-1; D is uncertain. V gave up 3 bases and J gave up 6 bases, with 6 bases separating them. This CDR3 region has 11 residues. Looked up from germline, CDR1 is DFQATT and CDR2 is SNEGSKA (reference sequence). The CDR3 loop reads CSARSSNEQFF. CDR3 DNA sequence: TGCAGTGCTAGGTCGAGCAATGAGCAGTTCTTC.

This clone was seen more than once but under ten times. V gene TRBV9 combines with J gene TRBJ2-3, with 7 bases identical to TRBD2. The CDR3 has 18 residues. With V trimmed by 0 bases and J by 0 bases, 10 bases remained unmatched. Germline values: CDR1 SGDLS, CDR2 YYNGEE. The CDR3, as DNA: TGTGCCAGCAGCGTAGATGTGGGGGAGGGAACTAGCACAGATACGCAGTATTTT. Translation: CASSVDVGEGTSTDTQYF.

The chain uses TRBV9 and TRBJ2-2, with D possibly TRBD2 on 5 matching bases. From germline, CDR1 is SGDLS and CDR2 YYNGEE. The CDR3 is made up of 16 amino acids. Trimming took off 0 bases at V and 4 bases at J, with 13 bases between the two ends. The CDR3, as DNA: TGTGCCAGCAGCGTAGTGGGCGGACTGGGCACCGGGGAGCTGTTTTTT. This sequence encodes CASSVVGGLGTGELFF.

Only one count was recorded for this clone. The rearrangement joins TRBV4-3 to TRBJ1-2, with D perhaps matching TRBD1 (5 bases). Trimming shortened V by 1 base and J by 7 bases, and 10 bases separated the two germline ends. In germline, CDR1 is LGHNA, CDR2 YSLEER. The CDR3 spans 13 residues. CDR3 sequence reads: CASSQGRASGYTF. The CDR3 region has the DNA TGCGCCAGCAGCCAAGGCAGGGCTTCTGGCTACACCTTC.

The CDR3: CSVDQGPGYTF. Here the CDR3 DNA reads TGCAGCGTTGACCAGGGGCCGGGCTACACCTTC. The chain uses TRBV29-1 and TRBJ1-2; D is possibly TRBD1 (6 bases). Germline V gives CDR1 SQVTM, CDR2 ANQGSEA. The germline V and J ends were trimmed by 3 bases and 8 bases, with 10 bases remaining between them. CDR3 length: 11 residues.

The chain uses TRBV7-2 and TRBJ1-5; possible D gene TRBD1, 5 bases. Trimming removed 1 base at V and 4 bases at J, with 8 bases between. The CDR3 contains 14 residues. The V gene's germline CDR1 is SGHTA and CDR2 FQGNSA. CDR3 sequence (DNA): TGTGCCAGCAGCTTAGGGGGGGGGAATCAGCCCCAGCATTTT. It encodes CASSLGGGNQPQHF. Full variable domain (rest looked up from reference TRBV7-2 and TRBJ1-5): GAGVSQSPSNKVTEKGKDVELRCDPISGHTALYWYRQSLGQGLEFLIYFQGNSAPDKSGLPSDRFSAERTGGSVSTLTIQRTQQEDSAVYLCASSLGGGNQPQHFGDGTRLSIL.

This clone was observed a handful of times. The chain carries TRBV5-1 and TRBJ2-2; D possibly corresponds to TRBD2 (6 bases). This CDR3 has 15 residues. Trimming left V 1 base short and J 5 bases short, with 12 bases between. CDR1 is SGHRS, CDR2 YFSETQ, per germline. This CDR3 is CASSLLAGRTGELFF. In nucleotides, the CDR3 is TGCGCCAGCAGCTTGCTGGCAGGGAGGACCGGGGAGCTGTTTTTT.

This clone appeared a few times. The sample has other DNA sequences that encode this CDR3 too. This CDR3 reads CASSLLRETQYF. Written as DNA, the CDR3 is TGTGCCAGCAGCTTATTGAGGGAGACCCAGTACTTC. The J gene is TRBJ2-5, the V gene TRBV7-2; D gene uncertain. V gave up 2 bases and J gave up 5 bases, with 6 bases separating them. Per germline, CDR1 SGHTA and CDR2 FQGNSA. The CDR3 length is 12 residues.

This sequence joins TRBV19 and TRBJ1-3; D unclear. The CDR3 sequence is 15 residues long. Germline CDR1 is LNHDA and CDR2 is SQIVND (reference sequence). V was clipped by 2 bases and J by 0 bases, with 8 bases between them. CDR3 in DNA: TGTGCCAGTAGTATAAAAAGCTACTCTGGAAACACCATATATTTT. This encodes CASSIKSYSGNTIYF.

This clone occurred a few times. J is TRBJ2-1 and V is TRBV7-6; TRBD2 matches at 9 bases. This CDR3 comprises 15 residues. V shed 1 base and J 6 bases; nucleotides not matched to a gene: 4. CDR1 is SGHVS and CDR2 is FNYEAQ in the germline V gene. The CDR3: CASSLEAGGLNEQFF. CDR3 nucleotides: TGTGCCAGCAGCTTAGAGGCGGGGGGGCTCAATGAGCAGTTCTTC.

The table lists this clone with a few counts. The chain recombines TRBV30 with TRBJ1-2, with D possibly being TRBD1 (5 bases). V gave up 1 base and J gave up 8 bases, with 11 bases separating them. Germline V lookup: CDR1 GTSNPN, CDR2 SVGIG (reference sequence). The CDR3 extends over 12 amino acids. The CDR3 DNA sequence: TGTGCCTGGAGTGCCGGGGGTGGAGGCTACACCTTC. Its translation is CAWSAGGGGYTF.

In its sample, this clone was seen a few times. The rearrangement joins TRBV2 to TRBJ1-2; a weak D match, TRBD1 (6 bases). Germline V gene data show CDR1 as SNHLY and CDR2 as FYNNEI. This CDR3 spans 14 amino acids. The V end was cut by 10 bases, the J end by 4 bases, with 19 bases between. CDR3 protein: CAMTDRPTFYGYTF. The DNA of the CDR3 is TGTGCCATGACGGACAGACCAACCTTCTATGGCTACACCTTC.

The chain links TRBV2 to TRBJ2-1, with D perhaps TRBD2 (5 bases). CDR1 is SNHLY and CDR2 is FYNNEI in the germline V gene. The CDR3 runs 12 residues. Trimming shortened V by 1 base and J by 7 bases, and 5 bases separated the two germline ends. The CDR3 region is CASSEGENEQFF. The CDR3 DNA reads as TGTGCCAGCAGTGAAGGGGAGAATGAGCAGTTCTTC.

In nucleotides, the CDR3 is TGTGCCAGCAGCAAGCAGGGACAGATGAACACTGAAGCTTTCTTT. This sequence encodes CASSKQGQMNTEAFF. The chain has TRBV27 and TRBJ1-1; 7 bases match TRBD1. CDR3 length: 15 residues. Germline-derived CDR1 and CDR2 are MNHEY and SMNVEV (reference sequence). After removal of 6 bases from V and 0 bases from J, the junction contained 7 bases not matched to a gene.

This clone has a handful of counts. The gene calls are TRBV7-3 and TRBJ2-3, with D perhaps matching TRBD1 (5 bases). The V end lost 2 bases, the J end lost 7 bases, and 10 bases lay between the germline ends. This CDR3 is built from 13 residues. Germline CDR1 SGHTA, CDR2 FQGTGA. The CDR3 reads CASSLGALNTQYF. As DNA, the CDR3 is TGTGCCAGCAGCTTAGGGGCCCTAAATACGCAGTATTTT.